The clone carrying this T cell receptor beta chain was counted ten times or more. Its antigen is currently unknown. Per the germline V gene, CDR1 is ENHRY and CDR2 is SYGVKD. Trimming at V came to 7 bases and at J to 4 bases, leaving 7 bases not matched to a gene. The CDR3 sequence is 14 residues long. This sample was included in a study of T cells in Graves' hyperthyroidism and ophthalmopathy. Study at large: Peripheral blood specimens were obtained at initial diagnosis, prior to any treatment. General study findings and limits: Researchers found most expanded thyroid clonotypes above 0.001 in blood as well.

RNA transcripts yielded amplified TCR beta CDR3 regions. First-round RT-PCR of the TCR CDR3 relied on the HTBI primer set. MiXCR, applied by TCRdb to the multiplex PCR reads, yields one record per CDR3 protein. The repertoire consists of around 520,000 distinct CDR3 sequences, with approximately 25% occurring once and the leading ten covering approximately 10%. The study excluded patients with uncontrolled infection, other autoimmune disease, pregnancy or lactation. Used for diagnoses were clinical symptoms, serum thyroxine and TRAb, thyroid ultrasound and orbital computed tomography. The clonotype originates from a woman aged 25 to 39 with Graves' ophthalmopathy. Sequencing was done on a sample of blood. The chain carries TRBV10-3 and TRBJ2-7; 10 bases align to TRBD2. The CDR3 DNA follows: TGTGCCATCAAGGGTAGCGGGGGGCTTTACGAGCAGTACTTC. The encoded protein is CAIKGSGGLYEQYF.